Below, 24 T cell receptor beta chains from the same sample are listed, as sequenced in a study of human T cells and chemical hapten exposure. TCRdb fed the RACE reads into MiXCR, producing one record per CDR3 protein. Of more than 150,000 distinct CDR3 sequences detected, approximately 26% appear once; the ten largest clones hold approximately 2.5%. Specified time point: patch test 3, about 24 weeks after DPC sensitization. Treatment specified: therapeutic diphenylcyclopropenone sensitization with weekly scalp DPC. The sample consisted of whole blood, taken in connection with sensitization to the hapten diphenylcyclopropenone (DPC). The source is a woman in her thirties or forties with alopecia areata. Some clones in this sample may be carry-over from other donors' samples.

J is TRBJ1-1 and V is TRBV20-1, with TRBD1 matching over 7 bases. The CDR3 loop spans 15 amino acids. Germline V gene sequence: CDR1 DFQATT, CDR2 SNEGSKA (reference sequence). Germline trimming cut 6 bases from V and 5 bases from J; bases unmatched to any gene: 15. CDR3 coding DNA: TGCAGTGCCAGGTTAGGGCAAGACAGGGTAACTGAAGCTTTCTTT. Its protein is CSARLGQDRVTEAFF.

The chain uses TRBV5-1 and TRBJ1-1, with TRBD1 as a possible D gene (5 bases). The V end lost 4 bases, the J end lost 0 bases, and 10 bases lay between the germline ends. Germline-derived CDR1 and CDR2 are SGHRS and YFSETQ. The CDR3 is made up of 14 amino acids. The CDR3 coding sequence is TGCGCCAGCAGCCGGGACTCCATGAACACTGAAGCTTTCTTT. As protein: CASSRDSMNTEAFF.

J is TRBJ1-5 and V is TRBV20-1, with unresolved D. The CDR3 covers 14 residues. Germline CDR1 DFQATT, CDR2 SNEGSKA (reference sequence). The ends were cut back, 3 bases at V and 5 bases at J, with 14 bases in the middle. For the CDR3, the DNA is TGCAGTGCTAGTGTACCGTCAGAAGATCAGCCCCAGCATTTT. Translation: CSASVPSEDQPQHF.

This chain uses TRBV6-1 with TRBJ2-5; 14 bases agree with TRBD2. The CDR3 sequence is 17 residues long. The V gene's germline CDR1 is MNHNS and CDR2 SASEGT. The V segment lost 2 bases and the J segment 4 bases; nucleotides outside the gene matches: 6. In DNA form, the CDR3 reads TGTGCCAGCAGTGAAATGACTAGCGGGAGGGCCCGAGAGACCCAGTACTTC. As protein: CASSEMTSGRARETQYF.

This clonotype was detected a few times. The rearrangement joins TRBV6-5 to TRBJ2-7; 13 bases match TRBD2. The germline V gene has CDR1 MNHEY and CDR2 SVGAGI. This CDR3 is built from 16 residues. Germline trimming cut 7 bases from V and 6 bases from J; bases unmatched to any gene: 12. Here the CDR3 reads CASTGTSGTSRGEQYF. The DNA for the CDR3 is TGTGCCAGCACCGGGACTAGCGGGACCTCCAGAGGCGAGCAGTACTTC.

This sequence joins TRBV20-1 and TRBJ2-1; 10 nucleotides line up with TRBD2. CDR1 is DFQATT, CDR2 SNEGSKA, per germline (reference sequence). The V segment lost 4 bases and the J segment 9 bases; nucleotides outside the gene matches: 9. The CDR3 length is 14 residues. CDR3 protein: CSAKGLAGEIEQFF. The CDR3 DNA follows: TGCAGTGCTAAGGGTCTAGCGGGAGAGATTGAGCAGTTCTTC.

This clonotype was counted only a few times. This rearrangement joins TRBV18 to TRBJ1-5, with D possibly matching TRBD1 (5 bases). The germline V gene has CDR1 KGHSH and CDR2 LQKENI. Trimming cost V 6 bases and J 3 bases, with 15 bases left between them. The CDR3 runs to 15 residues. The CDR3 nucleotides are TGTGCCAGCTCTCGGGGCGCAGTGGTCAATCAGCCCCAGCATTTT. Its protein product is CASSRGAVVNQPQHF.

The chain uses TRBV7-2 and TRBJ2-5, with D perhaps assigned TRBD1 or TRBD2 (5 bases each). The V and J ends lost 2 bases and 5 bases respectively, with 15 bases between them. The CDR3 consists of 15 residues. The germline V gene encodes CDR1 SGHTA and CDR2 FQGNSA. The CDR3 DNA reads TGTGCCAGCAGCTTAAGACCAGGGACCCTCGAGACCCAGTACTTC. It yields the protein CASSLRPGTLETQYF.

A few counts support this clonotype. A read error may account for a junction end that differs from germline. The chain combines TRBV28 with TRBJ2-5, with TRBD2 identical over 10 bases. The CDR3 totals 14 residues. Germline V CDR1 and CDR2: MDHEN, SYDVKM. The CDR3 protein is CASSLSSGSETQYF. The CDR3 nucleotides are TGTGCCAGCAGCTTATCTAGCGGGAGTGAGACCCAGTACTTC.

The rearrangement joins TRBV4-2 to TRBJ2-4, with D possibly being TRBD1 (6 bases). Between the trimmed V and J ends, which lost 0 bases and 5 bases, there was a span of 11 bases. The CDR3 runs to 15 residues. Looked up from germline, CDR1 is LGHNA and CDR2 is YNFKEQ. The CDR3 DNA follows: TGTGCCAGCAGCCAAGATCGGGCAGGGGAAAACATTCAGTACTTC. This gives the protein CASSQDRAGENIQYF.

This clonotype was detected ten times or more. This chain joins TRBV27 and TRBJ2-3; unclear D gene. This CDR3 region has 12 residues. Germline lookup yields CDR1 MNHEY and CDR2 SMNVEV (reference sequence). Trimming shortened V by 5 bases and J by 7 bases, and 10 bases separated the two germline ends. CDR3 sequence reads: CASSHRPNTQYF. The CDR3 DNA follows: TGTGCCAGCAGTCACCGGCCCAATACGCAGTATTTT.

The chain combines TRBV2 with TRBJ2-2, with 9 bases matching TRBD1. CDR1 and CDR2 from the germline V gene are SNHLY and FYNNEI. Losses at the gene ends were 4 bases for V and 6 bases for J; bases not matched to a gene: 0. This CDR3 has 13 residues. CDR3 protein: CASSGQGAGELFF. As DNA, the CDR3 is TGTGCCAGCAGTGGACAGGGGGCCGGGGAGCTGTTTTTT.

There are a few counts of this clonotype. V usage is TRBV20-1 and J usage is TRBJ2-7; D is tentatively TRBD1 or TRBD2 (5 bases each). This CDR3 contains 15 residues. Trimming stripped 1 base from V and 3 bases from J, with 16 bases between. Germline CDR1 DFQATT, CDR2 SNEGSKA (reference sequence). CDR3 coding DNA: TGCAGTGCTAGAGTACTAGGGGTGGATAGCTACGAGCAGTACTTC. Protein sequence: CSARVLGVDSYEQYF.

The chain is built from TRBV6-2 or TRBV6-3 and TRBJ2-7; 7 nucleotides agree with TRBD1. CDR3 length: 16 residues. Germline V gene lookup returns CDR1 MNHEY and CDR2 SVGEGT. J was trimmed by 0 bases and V by 4 bases; bases with no gene match: 9. CDR3 sequence reads: CASSSLTGTASYEQYF. CDR3 sequence (DNA): TGTGCCAGCAGTTCCCTTACCGGGACAGCCTCCTACGAGCAGTACTTC.

This rearrangement joins TRBV6-5 to TRBJ1-6; possibly TRBD1 for D (5 bases). With 5 bases removed from V and 4 bases from J, the gap between germline ends came to 15 bases. Germline V CDR1 and CDR2: MNHEY, SVGAGI. CDR3 length equals 16 residues. CDR3 bases: TGTGCCAGCAGTACCTATCAAGGGGTTTATAATTCACCCCTCCACTTT. The encoded protein is CASSTYQGVYNSPLHF.

The chain recombines TRBV9 with TRBJ2-3; 12 nucleotides match TRBD2. Germline V CDR1 and CDR2: SGDLS, YYNGEE. The length of the CDR3 is 16 residues. V shed 0 bases, J shed 1 base, and the junction held 0 bases outside the gene matches. CDR3 sequence reads: CASSVGTSGGTDTQYF. The CDR3 bases are TGTGCCAGCAGCGTAGGGACTAGCGGGGGCACAGATACGCAGTATTTT.

This clonotype came up once. V is TRBV4-1 and J is TRBJ2-2; 12 positions agree with TRBD1. Germline loops: CDR1 MGHRA, CDR2 YSYEKL. This CDR3 region has 19 residues. Germline trimming cut 5 bases from V and 3 bases from J; bases unmatched to any gene: 13. This chain's CDR3 is CASSSGTGGFWRDTGELFF. Written as DNA, the CDR3 is TGCGCCAGCAGCTCCGGGACAGGGGGCTTCTGGCGTGACACCGGGGAGCTGTTTTTT.

This clonotype came up a few times. The genes are TRBV12-3 or TRBV12-4 and TRBJ1-1; a weak D match, TRBD1 (5 bases). This CDR3 has 16 amino acids. V was pared by 3 bases and J by 1 base, with 15 bases between. In nucleotides, the CDR3 is TGTGCCAGCAGTTTGCGGGACGGGCGAGGGAACACTGAAGCTTTCTTT. Its protein is CASSLRDGRGNTEAFF.

The rearrangement joins TRBV20-1 to TRBJ1-6; 8 positions match TRBD1. Germline V gene data show CDR1 as DFQATT and CDR2 as SNEGSKA (reference sequence). J gave up 0 bases and V 3 bases, and 7 bases lay outside the gene matches. The CDR3 has 17 amino acids. CDR3 sequence: CSASIRDRSSYNSPLHF. As DNA, the CDR3 is TGCAGTGCTAGTATCCGGGACAGGAGCTCCTATAATTCACCCCTCCACTTT.

The J gene is TRBJ1-1, the V gene TRBV9; no firm D call. The germline gives CDR1 SGDLS, CDR2 YYNGEE. Trimming cost V 0 bases and J 4 bases, with 13 bases left between them. This CDR3 contains 15 residues. In DNA form, the CDR3 reads TGTGCCAGCAGCGTAGACGGTCGACGGGGCACTGAAGCTTTCTTT. It yields the protein CASSVDGRRGTEAFF.

CDR3: CASTVGTGWADTQYF. DNA of the CDR3: TGTGCCAGCACCGTAGGGACAGGGTGGGCAGATACGCAGTATTTT. This rearrangement joins TRBV12-3 or TRBV12-4 to TRBJ2-3; 9 nucleotides line up with TRBD1. The CDR3 covers 15 residues. V gave up 7 bases and J gave up 4 bases; unmatched junction bases: 9.

The genes are TRBV6-5 and TRBJ2-3; D is ambiguous. Per germline, CDR1 MNHEY and CDR2 SVGAGI. The CDR3 is made up of 13 amino acids. The V and J ends lost 5 bases and 6 bases respectively, with 12 bases between them. CDR3 amino acids: CASSTPRSDTQYF. CDR3 nucleotide sequence: TGTGCCAGCAGTACACCGCGAAGTGATACGCAGTATTTT.

The chain uses TRBV7-9 and TRBJ1-1; perhaps TRBD1 as D (6 bases). Trimming removed 5 bases at V and 6 bases at J, with 10 bases between. Germline V gene data show CDR1 as SEHNR and CDR2 as FQNEAQ (reference sequence). This CDR3 region has 12 residues. This chain's CDR3 is CASSRGQPEAFF. The CDR3 coding sequence is TGTGCCAGCAGCCGAGGACAGCCTGAAGCTTTCTTT.

This chain connects TRBV12-3 or TRBV12-4 to TRBJ2-7, with D perhaps matching TRBD1 or TRBD2 (5 bases each). This CDR3 has 13 residues. Trimming left V 7 bases short and J 7 bases short, with 17 bases between. The CDR3 DNA is TGTGCCAGCAACGGGGCCGAACGTCGGGAGCAGTACTTC. Translation: CASNGAERREQYF.